The 3 T cell receptor beta chains presented below share a single source sample, sequenced in a study of cytotoxic CD8 clonotypes in ibrutinib-treated CLL. Clones were read by immunoSEQ multiplex PCR, and TCRdb kept only the in-frame ones, dropping some. The sample consists of about 130,000 clones, about 79% of them appearing once. Material: PBMCs, obtained after 12 months of ibrutinib treatment. The receptors were sampled from a human donor with chronic lymphocytic leukemia.

This chain connects TRBV11-2 to TRBJ2-7, with D possibly TRBD2 on 5 matching bases. This CDR3 is built from 15 residues. Trimming took 1 base from V and 4 from J, leaving 14 bases between them. The V gene's germline CDR1 is SGHAT and CDR2 FQNNGV. CDR3 in amino acids: CASSLGASGNYEQYF. In DNA form, the CDR3 reads TGTGCCAGCAGCTTAGGAGCGAGCGGAAATTACGAGCAGTACTTC. The full variable domain, with the rest looked up from reference TRBV11-2 and TRBJ2-7, is EAGVAQSPRYKIIEKRQSVAFWCNPISGHATLYWYQQILGQGPKLLIQFQNNGVVDDSQLPKDRFSAERLKGVDSTLKIQPAKLEDSAVYLCASSLGASGNYEQYFGPGTRLTVT.

CDR3 residues: CASSFGTSDHEQFF. In DNA form, the CDR3 reads TGTGCCAGCAGCTTTGGAACTAGCGACCATGAGCAGTTCTTC. The rearrangement joins TRBV11-3 to TRBJ2-1, with 7 bases matching TRBD2. The germline CDR1 and CDR2 sequences are SGHNT and YENEEA. J gave up 8 bases and V 3 bases, and 7 bases lay outside the gene matches. This CDR3 comprises 14 residues.

The V and J genes are TRBV18 and TRBJ1-5; D is uncertain. The CDR3 loop spans 13 amino acids. Germline CDR1 and CDR2: KGHSH and LQKENI. V was pared by 3 bases and J by 7 bases, with 10 bases between. In DNA, the CDR3 is TGTGCCAGCTCACCTGACCTACGGCAGCCCCAGCATTTT. Protein sequence: CASSPDLRQPQHF.